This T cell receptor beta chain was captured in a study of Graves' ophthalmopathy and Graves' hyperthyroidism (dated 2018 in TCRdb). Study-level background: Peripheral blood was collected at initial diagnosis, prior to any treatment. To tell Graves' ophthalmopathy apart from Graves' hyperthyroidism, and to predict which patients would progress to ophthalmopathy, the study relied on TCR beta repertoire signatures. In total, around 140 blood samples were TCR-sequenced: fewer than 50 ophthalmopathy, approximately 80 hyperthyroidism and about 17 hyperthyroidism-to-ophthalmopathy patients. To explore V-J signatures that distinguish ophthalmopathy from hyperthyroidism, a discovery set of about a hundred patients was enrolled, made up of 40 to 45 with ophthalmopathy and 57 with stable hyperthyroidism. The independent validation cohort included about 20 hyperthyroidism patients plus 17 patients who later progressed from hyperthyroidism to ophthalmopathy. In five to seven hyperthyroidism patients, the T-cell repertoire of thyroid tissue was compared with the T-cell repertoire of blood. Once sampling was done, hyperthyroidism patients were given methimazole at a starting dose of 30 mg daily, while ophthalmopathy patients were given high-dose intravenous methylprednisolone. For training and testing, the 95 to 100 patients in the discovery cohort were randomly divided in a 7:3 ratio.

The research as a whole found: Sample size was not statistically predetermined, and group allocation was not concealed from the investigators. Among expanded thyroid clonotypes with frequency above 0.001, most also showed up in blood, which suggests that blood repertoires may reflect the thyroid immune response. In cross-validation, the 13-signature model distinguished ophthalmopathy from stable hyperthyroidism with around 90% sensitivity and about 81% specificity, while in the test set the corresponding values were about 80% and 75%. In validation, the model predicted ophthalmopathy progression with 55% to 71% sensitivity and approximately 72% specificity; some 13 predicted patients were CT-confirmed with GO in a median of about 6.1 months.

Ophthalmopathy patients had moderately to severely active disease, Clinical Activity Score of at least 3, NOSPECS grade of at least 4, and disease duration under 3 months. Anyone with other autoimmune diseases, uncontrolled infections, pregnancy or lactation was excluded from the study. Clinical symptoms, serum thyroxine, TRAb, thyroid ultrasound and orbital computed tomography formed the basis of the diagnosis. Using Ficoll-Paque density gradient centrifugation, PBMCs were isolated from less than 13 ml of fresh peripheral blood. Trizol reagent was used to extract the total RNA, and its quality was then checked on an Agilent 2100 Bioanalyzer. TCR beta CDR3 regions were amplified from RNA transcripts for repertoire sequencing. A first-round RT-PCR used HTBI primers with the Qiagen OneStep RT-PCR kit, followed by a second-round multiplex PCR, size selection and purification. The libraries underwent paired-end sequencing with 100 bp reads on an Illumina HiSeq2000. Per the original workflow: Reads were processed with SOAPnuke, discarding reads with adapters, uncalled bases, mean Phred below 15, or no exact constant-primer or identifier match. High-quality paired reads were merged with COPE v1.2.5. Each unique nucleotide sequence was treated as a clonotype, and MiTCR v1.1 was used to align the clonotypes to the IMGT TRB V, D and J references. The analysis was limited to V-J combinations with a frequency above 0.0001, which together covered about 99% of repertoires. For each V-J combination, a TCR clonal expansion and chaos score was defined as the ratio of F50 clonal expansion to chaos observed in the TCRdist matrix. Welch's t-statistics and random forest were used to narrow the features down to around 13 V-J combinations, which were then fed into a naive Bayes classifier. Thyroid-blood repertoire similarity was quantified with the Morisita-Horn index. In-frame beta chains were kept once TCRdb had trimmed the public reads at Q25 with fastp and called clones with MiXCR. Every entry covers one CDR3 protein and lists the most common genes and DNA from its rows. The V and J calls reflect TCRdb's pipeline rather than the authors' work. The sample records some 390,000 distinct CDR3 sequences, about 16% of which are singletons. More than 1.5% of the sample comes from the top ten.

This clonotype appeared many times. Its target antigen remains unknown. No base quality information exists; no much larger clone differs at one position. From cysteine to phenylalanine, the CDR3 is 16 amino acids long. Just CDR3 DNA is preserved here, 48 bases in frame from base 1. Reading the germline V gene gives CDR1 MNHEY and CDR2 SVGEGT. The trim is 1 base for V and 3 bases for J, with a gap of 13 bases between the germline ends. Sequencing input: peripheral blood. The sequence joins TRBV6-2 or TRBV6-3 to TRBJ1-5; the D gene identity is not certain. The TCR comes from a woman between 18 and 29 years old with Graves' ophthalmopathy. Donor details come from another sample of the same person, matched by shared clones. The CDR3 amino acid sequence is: CASSYLRGVINQPQHF. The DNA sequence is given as TGTGCCAGCAGTTACTTACGTGGGGTGATCAATCAGCCCCAGCATTTT.